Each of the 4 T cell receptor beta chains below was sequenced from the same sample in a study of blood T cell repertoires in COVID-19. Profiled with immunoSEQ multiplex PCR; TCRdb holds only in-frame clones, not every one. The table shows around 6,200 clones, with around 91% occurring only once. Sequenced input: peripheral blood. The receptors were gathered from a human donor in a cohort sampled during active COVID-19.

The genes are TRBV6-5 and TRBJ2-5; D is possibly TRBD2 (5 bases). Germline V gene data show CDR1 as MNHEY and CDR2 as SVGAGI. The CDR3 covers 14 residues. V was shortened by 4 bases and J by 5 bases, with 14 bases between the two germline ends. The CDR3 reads CASSFGLAGETQYF. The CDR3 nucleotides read TGTGCCAGCAGTTTTGGACTGGCTGGGGAGACCCAGTACTTC.

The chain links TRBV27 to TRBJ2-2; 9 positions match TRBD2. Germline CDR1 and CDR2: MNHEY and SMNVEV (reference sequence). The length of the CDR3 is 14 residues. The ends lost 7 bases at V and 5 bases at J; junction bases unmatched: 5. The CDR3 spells CASTSGIGTGELFF. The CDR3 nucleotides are TGTGCCAGCACTAGCGGGATAGGGACCGGGGAGCTGTTTTTT.

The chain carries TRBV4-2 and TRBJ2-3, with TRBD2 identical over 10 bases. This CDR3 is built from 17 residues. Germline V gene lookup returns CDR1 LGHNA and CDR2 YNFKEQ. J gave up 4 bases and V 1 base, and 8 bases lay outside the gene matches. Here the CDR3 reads CASSQVGGLAGADTQYF. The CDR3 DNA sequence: TGTGCCAGCAGCCAAGTGGGAGGGCTAGCGGGAGCAGATACGCAGTATTTT.

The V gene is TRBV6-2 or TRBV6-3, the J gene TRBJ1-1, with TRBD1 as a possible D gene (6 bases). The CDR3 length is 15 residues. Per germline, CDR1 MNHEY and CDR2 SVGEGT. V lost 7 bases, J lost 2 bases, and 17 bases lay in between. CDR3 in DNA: TGTGCCAGCACCCCACTGCGGGGGCAAAACACTGAAGCTTTCTTT. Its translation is CASTPLRGQNTEAFF.